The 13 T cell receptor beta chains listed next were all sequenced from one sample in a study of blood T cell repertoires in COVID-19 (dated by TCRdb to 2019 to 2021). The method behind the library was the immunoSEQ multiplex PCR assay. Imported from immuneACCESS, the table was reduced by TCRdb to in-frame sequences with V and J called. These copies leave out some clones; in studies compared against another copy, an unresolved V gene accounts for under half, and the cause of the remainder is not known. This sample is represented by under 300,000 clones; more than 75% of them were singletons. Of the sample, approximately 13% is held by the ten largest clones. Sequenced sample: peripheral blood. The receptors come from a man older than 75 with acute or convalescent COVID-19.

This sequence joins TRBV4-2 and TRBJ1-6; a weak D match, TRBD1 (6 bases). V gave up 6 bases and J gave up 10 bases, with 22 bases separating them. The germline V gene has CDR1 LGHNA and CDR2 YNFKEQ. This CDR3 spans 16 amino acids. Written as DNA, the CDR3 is TGTGCCAGCAGAAGCGGGACCAGGGGTCCGTCATCACCCCTCCACTTT. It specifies CASRSGTRGPSSPLHF.

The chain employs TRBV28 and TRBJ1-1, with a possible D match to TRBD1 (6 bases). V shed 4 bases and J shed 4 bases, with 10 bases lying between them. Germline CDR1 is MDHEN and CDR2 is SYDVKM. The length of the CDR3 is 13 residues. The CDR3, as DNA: TGTGCCAGCAGTTATATGGGGGCCACTGAAGCTTTCTTT. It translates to CASSYMGATEAFF.

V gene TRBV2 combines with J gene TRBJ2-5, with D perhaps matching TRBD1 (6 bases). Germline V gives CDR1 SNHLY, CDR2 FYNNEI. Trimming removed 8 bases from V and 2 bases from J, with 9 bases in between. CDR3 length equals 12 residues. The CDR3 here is CASLGAQETQYF. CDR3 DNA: TGTGCCAGCCTGGGGGCTCAAGAGACCCAGTACTTC.

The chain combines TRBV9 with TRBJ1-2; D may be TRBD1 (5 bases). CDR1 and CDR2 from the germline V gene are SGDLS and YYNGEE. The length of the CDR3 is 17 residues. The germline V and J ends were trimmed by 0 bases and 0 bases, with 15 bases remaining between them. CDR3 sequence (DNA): TGTGCCAGCAGCGTAGCTCCAGACAGCACTGCTAACTATGGCTACACCTTC. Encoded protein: CASSVAPDSTANYGYTF. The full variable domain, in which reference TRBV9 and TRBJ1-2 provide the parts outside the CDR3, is DSGVTQTPKHLITATGQRVTLRCSPRSGDLSVYWYQQSLDQGLQFLIQYYNGEERAKGNILERFSAQQFPDLHSELNLSSLELGDSALYFCASSVAPDSTANYGYTFGSGTRLTVV.

The CDR3 DNA reads TGTGCCAGCAGTCCTCACCGGGGCCAAGAGACCCAGTACTTC. This translates into CASSPHRGQETQYF. The V and J genes are TRBV28 and TRBJ2-5, with D possibly matching TRBD2 (5 bases). This CDR3 is built from 14 residues. Trimming stripped 5 bases from V and 1 base from J, with 11 bases between. CDR1 and CDR2 (germline): MDHEN, SYDVKM.

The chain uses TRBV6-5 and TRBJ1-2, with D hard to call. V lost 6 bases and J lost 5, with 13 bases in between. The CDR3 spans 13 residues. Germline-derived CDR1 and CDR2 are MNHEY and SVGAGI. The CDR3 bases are TGTGCCAGCAGCAACGCCGGGGAGTATGGCTACACCTTC. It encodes CASSNAGEYGYTF.

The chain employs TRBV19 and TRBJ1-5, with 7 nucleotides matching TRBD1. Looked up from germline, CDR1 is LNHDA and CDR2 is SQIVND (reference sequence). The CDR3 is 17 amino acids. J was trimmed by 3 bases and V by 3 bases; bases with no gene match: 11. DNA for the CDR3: TGTGCCAGTAGTATGACAGGGTCCACACCAATCAATCAGCCCCAGCATTTT. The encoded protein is CASSMTGSTPINQPQHF. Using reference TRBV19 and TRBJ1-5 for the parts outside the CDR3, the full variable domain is DGGITQSPKYLFRKEGQNVTLSCEQNLNHDAMYWYRQDPGQGLRLIYYSQIVNDFQKGDIAEGYSVSREKKESFPLTVTSAQKNPTAFYLCASSMTGSTPINQPQHFGDGTRLSIL.

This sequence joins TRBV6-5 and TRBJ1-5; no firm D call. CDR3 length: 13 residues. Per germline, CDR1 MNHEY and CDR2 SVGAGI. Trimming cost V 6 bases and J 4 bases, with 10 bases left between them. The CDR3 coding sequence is TGTGCCAGCAGGTCCCAACTGAATCAGCCCCAGCATTTT. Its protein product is CASRSQLNQPQHF.

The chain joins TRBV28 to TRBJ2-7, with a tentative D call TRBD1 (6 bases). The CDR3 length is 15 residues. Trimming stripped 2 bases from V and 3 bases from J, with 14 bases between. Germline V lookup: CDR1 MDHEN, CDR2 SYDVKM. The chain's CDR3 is CASSLGGGQIYEQYF. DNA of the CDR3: TGTGCCAGCAGTTTAGGGGGCGGACAGATCTACGAGCAGTACTTC.

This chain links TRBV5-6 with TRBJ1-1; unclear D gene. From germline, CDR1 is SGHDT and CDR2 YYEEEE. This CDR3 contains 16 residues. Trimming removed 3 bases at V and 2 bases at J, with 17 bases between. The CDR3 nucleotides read TGTGCCAGCAGCTGGATCACCGGAGGCAGAAACACTGAAGCTTTCTTT. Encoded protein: CASSWITGGRNTEAFF.

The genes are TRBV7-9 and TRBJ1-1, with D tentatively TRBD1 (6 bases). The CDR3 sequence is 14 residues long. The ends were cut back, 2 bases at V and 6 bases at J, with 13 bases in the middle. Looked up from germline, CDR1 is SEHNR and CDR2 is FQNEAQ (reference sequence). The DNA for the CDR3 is TGTGCCAGCAGCTTAAGGGCGCAGGGGTCTGAAGCTTTCTTT. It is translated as CASSLRAQGSEAFF.

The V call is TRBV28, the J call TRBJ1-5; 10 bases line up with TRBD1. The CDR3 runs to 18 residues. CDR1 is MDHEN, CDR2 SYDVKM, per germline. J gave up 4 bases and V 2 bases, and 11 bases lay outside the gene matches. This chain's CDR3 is CASSLPDRGRIVNQPQHF. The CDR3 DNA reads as TGTGCCAGCAGTTTACCAGACAGGGGGCGGATTGTGAATCAGCCCCAGCATTTT. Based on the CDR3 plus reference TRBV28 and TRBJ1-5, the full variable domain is DVKVTQSSRYLVKRTGEKVFLECVQDMDHENMFWYRQDPGLGLRLIYFSYDVKMKEKGDIPEGYSVSREKKERFSLILESASTNQTSMYLCASSLPDRGRIVNQPQHFGDGTRLSIL.

CDR3 region: CASSIPRRQGNEKLFF. In DNA, the CDR3 is TGTGCCAGTAGTATACCCCGGCGGCAGGGAAATGAAAAACTGTTTTTT. The chain combines TRBV19 with TRBJ1-4; tentative D call: TRBD1 (5 bases). V was trimmed by 2 bases and J by 5 bases, leaving 15 bases between them. The CDR3 covers 16 residues. The germline CDR1 and CDR2 sequences are LNHDA and SQIVND (reference sequence).